These T cell receptor beta chains were read from a single sample in a study of cytomegalovirus exposure and HLA in healthy donors. Only in-frame clones appear in the TCRdb table, and some are missing; sequencing was by immunoSEQ multiplex PCR. The sample includes about 120,000 clones, 75% to 90% of them seen just once. The sequenced sample consisted of PBMCs. The source of these receptors is a man aged 30 to 45 in good health and CMV-seronegative. CDR3s include the opening cysteine and the closing phenylalanine or tryptophan. D genes are given only for firm matches. The size of a clone is reported for some rows only, either as once, few or many, or as a class for expanded clones.

size	J	D	V	DNA	CDR3
NA	TRBJ2-5	NA	TRBV7-7	TGTGCCAGCAGCCAAGAGTCGGGGAAGGAGGAGACCCAGTACTTC	CASSQESGKEETQYF
NA	TRBJ2-7	NA	TRBV10-1	TGCGCCAGCAGTGATATAAGGACAGAGGCTTACACCGGCTCCTACGAGCAGTACTTC	CASSDIRTEAYTGSYEQYF
few	TRBJ1-1	TRBD1	TRBV30	TGTGCCTGGAGTGGACAGGGGCGAAGGAACACTGAAGCTTTCTTT	CAWSGQGRRNTEAFF
NA	TRBJ1-6	NA	TRBV6-5	TGTGCCAGCAAACCGGGACACAATAATTCACCCCTCCACTTT	CASKPGHNNSPLHF
few	TRBJ2-5	TRBD2	TRBV7-8	TGTGCCAGCAGCTTAGGCGGGGGGGGCAGAGAGACCCAGTACTTC	CASSLGGGGRETQYF
NA	TRBJ1-5	NA	TRBV20-1	TGCAGTGCTAGTATCGGAGGGCCCCAGCATTTT	CSASIGGPQHF
few	TRBJ2-3	TRBD1	TRBV27	TGTGCCAGCAGTCTGGCACGACAGGGCGGTTCAGATACGCAGTATTTT	CASSLARQGGSDTQYF
NA	TRBJ2-2	NA	TRBV9	TGTGCCAGCAGCGTAGGAGCGTCAGGGACCGGGGAGCTGTTTTTT	CASSVGASGTGELFF
NA	TRBJ1-2	NA	TRBV28	TGTGCCAGCAGTTCCCAGGATACAGGGAAGGGGCACTTC	CASSSQDTGKGHF
NA	TRBJ2-7	TRBD2	TRBV6-4	TGTGGGGGGGGAGAGGACGAGCAGTACTTC	CGGGEDEQYF
NA	TRBJ2-7	NA	TRBV13	TGTGCCAGCAGTCCTAACCAGGTCCAAAGAAACGAGCAGTACTTC	CASSPNQVQRNEQYF
NA	TRBJ2-2	NA	TRBV5-1	TGCGCCAGCAGCTTGGGACTAGTTAACGAGGAGCTGTTTTTT	CASSLGLVNEELFF
few	TRBJ1-4	NA	TRBV30	TGTGCCTGGGCCCGCGGGAGGGAAAAACTGTTTTTT	CAWARGREKLFF
few	TRBJ2-1	NA	TRBV7-2	TGTGCCAGCAGCTTAGAGTTTGGGACTTACAATGAGCAGTTCTTC	CASSLEFGTYNEQFF
NA	TRBJ1-2	TRBD1	TRBV28	TGTGCCAGCAGTTCGCTCGGACAGGGTTCGGGCTACACCTTC	CASSSLGQGSGYTF
NA	TRBJ2-1	NA	TRBV4-2	TGTGCCAGCAGCCAAGATTTTTCCGGGAGCTCCTACAATGAGCAGTTCTTC	CASSQDFSGSSYNEQFF
NA	TRBJ1-3	TRBD1	TRBV28	TGTGCCAGCAGTTTAAGAGGGACAGGGGCCGGAAACACCATATATTTT	CASSLRGTGAGNTIYF
NA	TRBJ1-5	TRBD1	TRBV28	TGTGCCAGCAGTACACCAACAGGGGGGGACAGTCAGCCCCAGCATTTT	CASSTPTGGDSQPQHF
NA	TRBJ1-2	NA	TRBV27	TGTGCCAGCAGTCCAGAACTCTTGGCCGGGGCTAACTATGGCTACACCTTC	CASSPELLAGANYGYTF
few	TRBJ2-1	TRBD2	TRBV11-2	TGTGCCAGCAGCGAACTAGCGGGGAGGAATGAGCAGTTCTTC	CASSELAGRNEQFF
NA	TRBJ2-7	TRBD1	TRBV7-9	TGTGCCAGCAGCTCCTCTGGAGGGACAGGGGGCGAGCGGCAGTACTTC	CASSSSGGTGGERQYF
NA	TRBJ1-6	TRBD1	TRBV5-1	TGCGCCAGCAGCTTGGGGGACAGGGTTTCACCCCTCCACTTT	CASSLGDRVSPLHF